The T cell receptor beta chain described here comes from a study of blood T cell repertoires in COVID-19. The wider study: Acute and convalescent COVID-19 samples came from the United States, Italy and Spain. PBMCs, B-cell-depleted T cells, or T cells were the source of the cDNA or gDNA that made up the material.

Authors' methods: Amplification of reference gene primers provided the estimated nucleated cell counts. TCRdb keeps only in-frame clones here, not all; method: immunoSEQ multiplex PCR. V and J calls and clone size follow that table, whereas D and trimming were derived from the DNA. The sample records 95,000 to 120,000 clones, roughly 80% being singletons. Input material: peripheral blood. The TCR originated in a man aged 50-60 years with acute or convalescent COVID-19.

This chain's CDR3 is CASSQEVVRGTGELFF. The CDR3 DNA reads as TGTGCCAGCAGCCAAGAAGTTGTTCGGGGCACCGGGGAGCTGTTTTTT. The rearrangement links TRBV3-1 (or the pseudogene TRBV3-2) to TRBJ2-2; the D gene is possibly TRBD2 (5 bases). This CDR3 is 16 amino acids long. V was cut by 0 bases and J by 4 bases, with 12 bases left in between. Per germline, CDR1 LGHDT and CDR2 YNNKEL (reference sequence).